These 27 T cell receptor beta chains originate from one sample sequenced in a study of blood T cell repertoires in COVID-19. Using immunoSEQ multiplex PCR, the repertoire was profiled, and TCRdb retains in-frame clones only, with some absent. The sample has 180,000 or so clones; 90% are singletons. The source material was peripheral blood. The receptors were gathered from a man over 45 with acute or convalescent COVID-19.

The chain recombines TRBV6-5 with TRBJ1-2, with TRBD1 identical over 10 bases. Trimming cost V 2 bases and J 3 bases; bases outside gene matches: 0. CDR1 is MNHEY, CDR2 SVGAGI, per germline. CDR3 length equals 14 residues. The CDR3 nucleotides are TGTGCCAGCAGTTACGGGACAGGGGACTATGGCTACACCTTC. Its translation is CASSYGTGDYGYTF.

V usage is TRBV5-1 and J usage is TRBJ2-7; TRBD1 aligns across 11 bases. V lost 1 base to trimming and J lost 6 bases; unmatched junction nucleotides: 9. This CDR3 has 16 amino acids. Germline CDR1 and CDR2: SGHRS and YFSETQ. As DNA, the CDR3 is TGCGCCAGCAGCTTGATAGGTGGACAGGGGGCGTCCGAGCAGTACTTC. Protein sequence: CASSLIGGQGASEQYF.

In its sample, this clone was seen once. The V call is TRBV9, the J call TRBJ2-5, with a weak D call TRBD1 (6 bases). The CDR3 extends over 16 amino acids. CDR1 is SGDLS and CDR2 is YYNGEE in the germline V gene. Trimming took off 0 bases at V and 1 base at J, with 13 bases between the two ends. The CDR3 sequence: CASSVGGLGFQETQYF. DNA of the CDR3: TGTGCCAGCAGCGTAGGGGGGCTAGGCTTCCAAGAGACCCAGTACTTC.

J is TRBJ1-1 and V is TRBV19, with D maybe TRBD1 (5 bases). V was cut by 0 bases and J by 1 base, with 6 bases left in between. The CDR3 runs to 14 residues. The germline gives CDR1 LNHDA, CDR2 SQIVND (reference sequence). CDR3: CASSIEGANTEAFF. In nucleotides, the CDR3 is TGTGCCAGTAGTATAGAAGGGGCGAACACTGAAGCTTTCTTT.

The CDR3 sequence is CASSAQGSDTQYF. The CDR3 DNA follows: TGTGCCAGTAGTGCCCAGGGGTCAGATACGCAGTATTTT. The chain is built from TRBV19 and TRBJ2-3; possible D gene TRBD1, 6 bases. The germline V gene encodes CDR1 LNHDA and CDR2 SQIVND (reference sequence). V was cut by 5 bases and J by 4 bases, with 10 bases left in between. The CDR3 consists of 13 residues.

The chain uses TRBV7-2 and TRBJ1-3; 7 nucleotides align to TRBD1. Germline loops: CDR1 SGHTA, CDR2 FQGNSA. This CDR3 is 18 amino acids long. V shed 1 base, J shed 0 bases, and the junction held 9 bases outside the gene matches. CDR3 amino acids: CASSLGGTEIHSGNTIYF. CDR3 sequence (DNA): TGTGCCAGCAGCTTAGGGGGGACAGAAATTCACTCTGGAAACACCATATATTTT.

The chain uses TRBV7-2 and TRBJ1-2, with D uncertain. V lost 4 bases, J lost 7 bases, and 19 bases lay in between. The CDR3 runs to 15 residues. In germline, CDR1 is SGHTA, CDR2 FQGNSA. This CDR3 is CASSSNNLNSRGYTF. CDR3 DNA: TGTGCCAGCAGCTCTAACAACTTAAACAGTCGTGGCTACACCTTC.

The V and J genes are TRBV9 and TRBJ2-1; 8 bases agree with TRBD2. V lost 2 bases to trimming and J lost 8 bases; unmatched junction nucleotides: 6. The CDR3 extends over 14 amino acids. CDR1 is SGDLS and CDR2 is YYNGEE in the germline V gene. CDR3 sequence (DNA): TGTGCCAGCAGCGTGAGCGGGAGAGCCGATGAGCAGTTCTTC. This codes for CASSVSGRADEQFF.

For the CDR3, the DNA is TGTGCCAGCAGCTCATCCGGGACAGGGGTCTTCTCAGCCCAGCATTTT. Translated, it gives CASSSSGTGVFSAQHF. V gene TRBV7-6 combines with J gene TRBJ1-5, with TRBD1 matching over 10 bases. Unmatched junction bases numbered 14, after V lost 4 bases and J lost 11 bases. Germline V lookup: CDR1 SGHVS, CDR2 FNYEAQ. The CDR3 loop spans 16 amino acids.

This chain joins TRBV14 and TRBJ1-1; 7 bases line up with TRBD1. CDR3 length: 13 amino acids. With V trimmed by 4 bases and J by 2 bases, 1 base remained unmatched. Germline V gene data show CDR1 as SGHDN and CDR2 as FVKESK. The CDR3 is CASSRQGNTEAFF. In DNA form, the CDR3 reads TGTGCCAGCAGCCGACAGGGAAACACTGAAGCTTTCTTT.

This chain uses TRBV2 with TRBJ2-4, with D possibly being TRBD1 (6 bases). Trimming took 6 bases from V and 5 from J, leaving 8 bases between them. The germline V gene has CDR1 SNHLY and CDR2 FYNNEI. The CDR3 loop spans 12 amino acids. The DNA of the CDR3 is TGTGCCAGCAGCAGACAGGAAAACATTCAGTACTTC. Amino acid sequence: CASSRQENIQYF.

The genes are TRBV3-1 (or the pseudogene TRBV3-2) and TRBJ1-4; D not certain. The CDR3 totals 14 residues. In germline, CDR1 is LGHDT, CDR2 YNNKEL (reference sequence). V lost 4 bases and J 0 bases, leaving 6 bases between the germline ends. The CDR3 DNA reads as TGTGCCAGCAGCCGGGGAGCAACTAATGAAAAACTGTTTTTT. The encoded protein is CASSRGATNEKLFF.

The chain employs TRBV19 and TRBJ1-1; 7 nucleotides line up with TRBD1. The CDR3 length is 15 residues. J was trimmed by 4 bases and V by 5 bases; bases with no gene match: 10. Germline CDR1 and CDR2: LNHDA and SQIVND (reference sequence). The CDR3 spells CASSSDRVGGTEAFF. CDR3 nucleotide sequence: TGTGCCAGTAGTTCCGACAGGGTAGGGGGCACTGAAGCTTTCTTT. The variable domain in full, completed from reference TRBV19 and TRBJ1-1, reads DGGITQSPKYLFRKEGQNVTLSCEQNLNHDAMYWYRQDPGQGLRLIYYSQIVNDFQKGDIAEGYSVSREKKESFPLTVTSAQKNPTAFYLCASSSDRVGGTEAFFGQGTRLTVV.

The V and J genes are TRBV27 and TRBJ2-7; TRBD1 might be the D (5 bases). The germline gives CDR1 MNHEY, CDR2 SMNVEV (reference sequence). The CDR3 is 15 amino acids. Trimming shortened V by 0 bases and J by 6 bases, and 15 bases separated the two germline ends. CDR3 sequence (DNA): TGTGCCAGCAGTTTATCTTCCAGGGTTATTGCCGAGCAGTACTTC. This gives the protein CASSLSSRVIAEQYF.

This chain connects TRBV18 to TRBJ2-1; D call uncertain. The germline V gene has CDR1 KGHSH and CDR2 LQKENI. The CDR3 loop spans 13 amino acids. The V end lost 7 bases, the J end lost 6 bases, and 13 bases lay between the germline ends. The CDR3 loop reads CASYTPIVNEQFF. CDR3 nucleotide sequence: TGTGCCAGCTACACCCCCATCGTCAATGAGCAGTTCTTC.

The rearrangement joins TRBV9 to TRBJ2-1; 10 bases are shared with TRBD2. The germline V gene encodes CDR1 SGDLS and CDR2 YYNGEE. With 4 bases clipped from V and 4 bases from J, the junction kept 11 bases outside the gene matches. CDR3 length equals 17 residues. The CDR3 bases are TGTGCCAGCAGCAGGACACCACTAGCGGGATCGTACAATGAGCAGTTCTTC. Protein product: CASSRTPLAGSYNEQFF.

The chain recombines TRBV5-1 with TRBJ2-3; tentative D call: TRBD2 (6 bases). The CDR3 loop spans 14 amino acids. Trimming stripped 7 bases from V and 7 bases from J, with 19 bases between. Germline CDR1 SGHRS, CDR2 YFSETQ. The CDR3 loop reads CASQPGLPGNTQYF. CDR3 bases: TGCGCCAGCCAACCGGGACTCCCCGGCAATACGCAGTATTTT.

This clone was seen once. V is TRBV3-1 (or the pseudogene TRBV3-2) and J is TRBJ2-7, with D possibly matching TRBD2 (5 bases). The CDR3 has 14 amino acids. V lost 4 bases, J lost 4 bases, and 14 bases lay in between. The V gene's germline CDR1 is LGHDT and CDR2 YNNKEL (reference sequence). CDR3 in DNA: TGTGCCAGCAGCCCCGGCGGACTCCAATACGAGCAGTACTTC. It encodes CASSPGGLQYEQYF.

This chain joins TRBV7-9 and TRBJ2-7; D is possibly TRBD1 (6 bases). The CDR3 sequence is 14 residues long. Germline CDR1 and CDR2: SEHNR and FQNEAQ (reference sequence). The germline V and J ends were trimmed by 5 bases and 4 bases, with 15 bases remaining between them. CDR3 loop: CASSLQGREYEQYV. The CDR3 DNA reads as TGTGCCAGCAGCCTACAGGGACGTGAATACGAGCAGTACGTC.

This chain uses TRBV19 with TRBJ2-3; 9 positions agree with TRBD2. Unmatched junction bases numbered 11, after V lost 7 bases and J lost 6 bases. This CDR3 contains 15 residues. The germline V gene encodes CDR1 LNHDA and CDR2 SQIVND (reference sequence). CDR3 in amino acids: CASTSPTSGSDTQYF. CDR3 bases: TGTGCCAGTACCAGCCCGACTAGCGGTTCTGATACGCAGTATTTT.

The chain has TRBV7-9 and TRBJ1-2, with 7 bases lining up with TRBD1. V gave up 5 bases and J gave up 5 bases; unmatched junction bases: 11. Germline V gene data show CDR1 as SEHNR and CDR2 as FQNEAQ (reference sequence). The CDR3 length is 15 residues. The chain's CDR3 is CASSAPRQGLYGYTF. The CDR3 DNA sequence: TGTGCCAGCAGCGCTCCCCGACAGGGTCTTTATGGCTACACCTTC.

The rearrangement links TRBV7-6 to TRBJ2-2, with 11 bases aligning to TRBD1. CDR1 is SGHVS and CDR2 is FNYEAQ in the germline V gene. The junction had 4 bases not matched to a gene; V was cut back by 5 bases and J by 5 bases. CDR3 length: 15 residues. The CDR3 sequence is CASSPGTGGTGELFF. CDR3 DNA: TGTGCCAGCAGCCCCGGGACAGGGGGAACCGGGGAGCTGTTTTTT. Complete variable domain (other parts from reference TRBV7-6 and TRBJ2-2): GAGVSQSPRYKVTKRGQDVALRCDPISGHVSLYWYRQALGQGPEFLTYFNYEAQQDKSGLPNDRFSAERPEGSISTLTIQRTEQRDSAMYRCASSPGTGGTGELFFGEGSRLTVL.

The rearrangement uses TRBV6-5 and TRBJ1-1; D might be TRBD1 (6 bases). V was shortened by 6 bases and J by 4 bases, with 21 bases between the two germline ends. CDR3 length: 16 amino acids. Per the germline V gene, CDR1 is MNHEY and CDR2 is SVGAGI. CDR3 DNA: TGTGCCAGCAGGTACCTCGGGGGGCGTGACGGCACTGAAGCTTTCTTT. As protein: CASRYLGGRDGTEAFF.

The chain recombines TRBV6-6 with TRBJ2-3, with TRBD2 matching over 9 bases. Germline-derived CDR1 and CDR2 are MNHNY and SVGAGI (reference sequence). J gave up 0 bases and V 5 bases, and 3 bases lay outside the gene matches. The CDR3 is 15 amino acids. The chain's CDR3 is CASSRTSDSTDTQYF. CDR3 DNA sequence: TGTGCCAGCAGTAGGACTAGCGATAGCACAGATACGCAGTATTTT.

The rearrangement joins TRBV19 to TRBJ2-2, with 7 positions matching TRBD1. The CDR3 consists of 14 residues. Per the germline V gene, CDR1 is LNHDA and CDR2 is SQIVND (reference sequence). V shed 9 bases and J 0 bases; nucleotides not matched to a gene: 4. CDR3 coding DNA: TGTGCCAGCTCGGGACAGTCGAACACCGGGGAGCTGTTTTTT. Residues: CASSGQSNTGELFF.

The rearrangement links TRBV3-1 (or the pseudogene TRBV3-2) to TRBJ2-5; TRBD2 is a possible D gene (7 bases). V lost 4 bases, J lost 5 bases, and 20 bases lay in between. The CDR3 is 16 residues long. CDR1 and CDR2 (germline): LGHDT, YNNKEL (reference sequence). CDR3 DNA sequence: TGTGCCAGCAGCCGATATGGGGGGCGAGCGGGGGAGACCCAGTACTTC. Residues: CASSRYGGRAGETQYF.

This clone was seen only once. The gene calls are TRBV19 and TRBJ1-5; perhaps TRBD1 as D (6 bases). Germline values: CDR1 LNHDA, CDR2 SQIVND (reference sequence). CDR3 size: 15 residues. The V and J ends lost 7 bases and 2 bases respectively, with 15 bases between them. The CDR3 DNA is TGTGCCAGTAAAAGAACAGGGAAAGGCAATCAGCCCCAGCATTTT. As protein: CASKRTGKGNQPQHF. Full variable domain (missing parts from reference TRBV19 and TRBJ1-5): DGGITQSPKYLFRKEGQNVTLSCEQNLNHDAMYWYRQDPGQGLRLIYYSQIVNDFQKGDIAEGYSVSREKKESFPLTVTSAQKNPTAFYLCASKRTGKGNQPQHFGDGTRLSIL.